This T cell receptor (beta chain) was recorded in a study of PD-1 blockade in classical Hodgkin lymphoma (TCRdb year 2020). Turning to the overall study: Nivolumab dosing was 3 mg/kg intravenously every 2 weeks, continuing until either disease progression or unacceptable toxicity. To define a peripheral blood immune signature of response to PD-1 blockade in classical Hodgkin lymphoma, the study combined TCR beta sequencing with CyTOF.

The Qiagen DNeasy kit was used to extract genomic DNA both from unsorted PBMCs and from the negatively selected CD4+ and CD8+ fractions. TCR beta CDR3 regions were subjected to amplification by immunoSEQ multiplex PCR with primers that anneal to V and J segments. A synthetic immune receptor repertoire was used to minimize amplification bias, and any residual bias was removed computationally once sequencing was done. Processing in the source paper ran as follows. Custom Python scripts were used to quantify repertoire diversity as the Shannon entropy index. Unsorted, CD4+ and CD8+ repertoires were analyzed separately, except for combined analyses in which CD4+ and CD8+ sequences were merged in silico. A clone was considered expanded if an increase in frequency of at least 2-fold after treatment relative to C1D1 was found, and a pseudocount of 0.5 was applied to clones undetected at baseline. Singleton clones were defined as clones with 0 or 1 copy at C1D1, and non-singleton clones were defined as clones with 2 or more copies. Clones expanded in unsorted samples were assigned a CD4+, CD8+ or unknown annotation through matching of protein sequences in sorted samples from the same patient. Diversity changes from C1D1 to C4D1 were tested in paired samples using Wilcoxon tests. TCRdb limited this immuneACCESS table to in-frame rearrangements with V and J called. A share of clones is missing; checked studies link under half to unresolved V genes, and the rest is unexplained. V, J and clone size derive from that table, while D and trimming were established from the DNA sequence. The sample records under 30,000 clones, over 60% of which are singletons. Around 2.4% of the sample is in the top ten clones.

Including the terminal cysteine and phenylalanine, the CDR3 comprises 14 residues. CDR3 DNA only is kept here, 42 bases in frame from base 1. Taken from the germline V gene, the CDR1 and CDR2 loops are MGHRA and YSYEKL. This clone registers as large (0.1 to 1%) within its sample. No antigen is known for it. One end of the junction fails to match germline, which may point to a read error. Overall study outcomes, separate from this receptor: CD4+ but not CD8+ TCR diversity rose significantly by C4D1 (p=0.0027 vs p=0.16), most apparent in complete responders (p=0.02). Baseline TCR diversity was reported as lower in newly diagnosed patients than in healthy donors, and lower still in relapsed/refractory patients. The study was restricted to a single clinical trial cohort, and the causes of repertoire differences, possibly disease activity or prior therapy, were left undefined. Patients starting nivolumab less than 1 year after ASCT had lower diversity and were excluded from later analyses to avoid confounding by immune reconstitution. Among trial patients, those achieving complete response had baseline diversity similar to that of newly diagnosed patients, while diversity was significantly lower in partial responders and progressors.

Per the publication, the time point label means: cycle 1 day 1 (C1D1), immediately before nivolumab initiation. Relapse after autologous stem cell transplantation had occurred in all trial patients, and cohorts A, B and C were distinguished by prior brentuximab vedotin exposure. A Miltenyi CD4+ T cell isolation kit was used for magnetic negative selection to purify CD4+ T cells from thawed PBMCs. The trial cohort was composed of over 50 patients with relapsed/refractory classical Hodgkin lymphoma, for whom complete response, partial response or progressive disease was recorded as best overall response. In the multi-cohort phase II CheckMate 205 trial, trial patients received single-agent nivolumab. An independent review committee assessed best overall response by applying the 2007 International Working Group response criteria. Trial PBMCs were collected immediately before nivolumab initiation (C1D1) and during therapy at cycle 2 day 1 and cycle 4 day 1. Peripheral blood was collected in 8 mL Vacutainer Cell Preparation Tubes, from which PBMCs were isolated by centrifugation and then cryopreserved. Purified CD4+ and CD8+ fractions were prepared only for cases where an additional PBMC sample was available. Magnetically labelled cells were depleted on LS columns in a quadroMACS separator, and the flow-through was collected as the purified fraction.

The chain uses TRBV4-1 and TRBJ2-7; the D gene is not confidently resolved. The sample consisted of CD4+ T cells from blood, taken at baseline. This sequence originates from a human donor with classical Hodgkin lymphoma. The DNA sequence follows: TGCGCCAGCAGCCAAGATACAGTCCCCTACCAGCAGTACTTC. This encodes CASSQDTVPYQQYF.